These 17 T cell receptor beta chains were all obtained from the same sample, sequenced in a study of blood T cell repertoires in COVID-19. TCRdb's copy holds only in-frame clones and misses some; the assay was immunoSEQ multiplex PCR. Of some 70,000 clones listed, roughly 80% are singletons. What was sequenced was peripheral blood. These receptors were collected from a woman between 50 and 59 years old with acute or convalescent COVID-19.

The rearrangement joins TRBV14 to TRBJ2-7; 7 nucleotides match TRBD2. With V trimmed by 5 bases and J by 0 bases, 7 bases remained unmatched. This CDR3 contains 15 residues. Germline V gives CDR1 SGHDN, CDR2 FVKESK. The CDR3 here is CASSDLAAHSYEQYF. CDR3 bases: TGTGCCAGCAGCGATCTAGCGGCCCACTCCTACGAGCAGTACTTC.

CDR3 nucleotide sequence: TGTGCCAGCAGCTTAGGGGGCGATGAGCAGTTCTTC. Translation gives CASSLGGDEQFF. The rearrangement links TRBV11-2 to TRBJ2-1; perhaps TRBD1 as D (5 bases). Trimming left V 1 base short and J 8 bases short, with 6 bases between. Germline V gene data show CDR1 as SGHAT and CDR2 as FQNNGV. This CDR3 region has 12 residues.

The chain recombines TRBV6-5 with TRBJ1-1; D might be TRBD1 (5 bases). CDR3 length equals 14 residues. Deletions cut 2 bases from V and 10 bases from J, with 17 bases between. Germline CDR1 and CDR2: MNHEY and SVGAGI. The CDR3 loop reads CASSYMKGLRGAFF. CDR3 in DNA: TGTGCCAGCAGTTACATGAAGGGGTTAAGAGGAGCTTTCTTT.

This clone was counted a few times. The rearrangement uses TRBV11-2 and TRBJ2-1, with 10 bases lining up with TRBD2. This CDR3 is 15 amino acids long. V was clipped by 5 bases and J by 4 bases; unmatched bases: 5. CDR1 SGHAT and CDR2 FQNNGV come from the germline V gene. The CDR3 is CASSMLAGVYNEQFF. CDR3 DNA sequence: TGTGCCAGCAGCATGCTAGCGGGAGTTTACAATGAGCAGTTCTTC.

This clone was picked up a small number of times. The chain employs TRBV7-3 and TRBJ1-1; the D is unclear. The CDR3 spans 13 residues. Deletions cut 1 base from V and 3 bases from J, with 6 bases between. Germline CDR1 is SGHTA and CDR2 is FQGTGA. CDR3 loop: CASSLRAYTEAFF. CDR3 DNA sequence: TGTGCCAGCAGCTTAAGGGCGTACACTGAAGCTTTCTTT.

The chain has TRBV5-5 and TRBJ2-7, with D maybe TRBD1 (5 bases). The CDR3 contains 14 residues. Germline V lookup: CDR1 SGHKS, CDR2 YYEKEE (reference sequence). Trimming took off 4 bases at V and 2 bases at J, with 13 bases between the two ends. The CDR3: CASSLTDNAYEQYF. CDR3 DNA sequence: TGTGCCAGCAGCCTAACGGACAACGCCTACGAGCAGTACTTC.

The CDR3 protein is CASSQGQPATNYGYTF. CDR3 DNA: TGTGCCAGCAGCCAGGGACAGCCAGCAACTAACTATGGCTACACCTTC. The chain uses TRBV3-1 (or the pseudogene TRBV3-2) and TRBJ1-2, with 7 nucleotides matching TRBD1. V lost 3 bases, J lost 0 bases, and 7 bases stayed unmatched. The CDR3 has 16 residues. The germline CDR1 and CDR2 sequences are LGHDT and YNNKEL (reference sequence).

This clone has more than one count but fewer than ten. This sequence joins TRBV6-5 and TRBJ2-7; TRBD2 agrees at 10 bases. The junction had 5 bases not matched to a gene; V was cut back by 6 bases and J by 0 bases. Germline CDR1 MNHEY, CDR2 SVGAGI. The CDR3 sequence is 15 residues long. The CDR3 loop reads CASRLRTSGSYEQYF. The CDR3, as DNA: TGTGCCAGCAGACTCCGGACTAGCGGCTCCTACGAGCAGTACTTC.

The rearrangement joins TRBV4-2 to TRBJ1-5; D remains ambiguous. The CDR3 has 15 amino acids. Deletions cut 0 bases from V and 4 bases from J, with 10 bases between. The germline V gene has CDR1 LGHNA and CDR2 YNFKEQ. CDR3 in amino acids: CASSQDLSGNQPQHF. The CDR3 DNA reads TGTGCCAGCAGCCAAGATCTTAGCGGGAATCAGCCCCAGCATTTT.

The gene calls are TRBV5-5 and TRBJ1-5; D gene unclear. Germline lookup yields CDR1 SGHKS and CDR2 YYEKEE (reference sequence). The CDR3 has 13 residues. Trimming took 4 bases from V and 2 from J, leaving 7 bases between them. The CDR3, as DNA: TGTGCCAGCAGCGGGCTTGGCAATCAGCCCCAGCATTTT. It is translated as CASSGLGNQPQHF.

This clone was picked up a small number of times. The chain recombines TRBV19 with TRBJ1-1; possibly TRBD1 for D (5 bases). CDR1 is LNHDA and CDR2 is SQIVND in the germline V gene (reference sequence). V was pared by 5 bases and J by 1 base, with 11 bases between. The CDR3 is made up of 14 amino acids. Here the CDR3 DNA reads TGTGCCAGTAGTGGGGGGAAGGGGAACACTGAAGCTTTCTTT. Translated: CASSGGKGNTEAFF.

The CDR3 DNA is TGTGCCAGTAGTATTGTAGGACAGGGAGCCTCCTACGAGCAGTACTTC. Protein: CASSIVGQGASYEQYF. The V call is TRBV19, the J call TRBJ2-7; 8 bases line up with TRBD1. Germline V gene lookup returns CDR1 LNHDA and CDR2 SQIVND (reference sequence). The CDR3 loop spans 16 amino acids. J gave up 0 bases and V 3 bases, and 7 bases lay outside the gene matches.

This chain uses TRBV3-1 (or the pseudogene TRBV3-2) with TRBJ1-4, with D tentatively TRBD1 (5 bases). Germline V gene sequence: CDR1 LGHDT, CDR2 YNNKEL (reference sequence). This CDR3 comprises 16 residues. V lost 4 bases to trimming and J lost 3 bases, with 15 bases between them. The CDR3 DNA reads as TGTGCCAGCAGCCCAAGCGGGGCACAGCCTAATGAAAAACTGTTTTTT. Protein: CASSPSGAQPNEKLFF.

The chain links TRBV5-1 to TRBJ1-6, with D unresolved. Germline V gene lookup returns CDR1 SGHRS and CDR2 YFSETQ. V dropped 7 bases and J dropped 1 base, with 15 bases sitting between them. The CDR3 contains 16 residues. CDR3 nucleotides: TGCGCCAGCTCGCCATTTAGCAGTTCCTATAATTCACCCCTCCACTTT. Translating it yields CASSPFSSSYNSPLHF.

The genes are TRBV30 and TRBJ1-6, with 9 positions matching TRBD1. This CDR3 spans 16 amino acids. The germline CDR1 and CDR2 sequences are GTSNPN and SVGIG (reference sequence). With 4 bases clipped from V and 6 bases from J, the junction kept 10 bases outside the gene matches. The CDR3 DNA reads as TGTGCCTGGATAAGCGGGACAGGGACGATTAATTCACCCCTCCACTTT. Amino acids: CAWISGTGTINSPLHF.

V is TRBV24-1 and J is TRBJ2-3; 7 bases fit TRBD2. The V segment lost 2 bases and the J segment 6 bases; nucleotides outside the gene matches: 7. This CDR3 contains 15 residues. The germline gives CDR1 KGHDR, CDR2 SFDVKD. CDR3 region: CATSDSGTIEDTQYF. CDR3 coding DNA: TGTGCCACCAGTGATTCGGGGACTATAGAGGATACGCAGTATTTT.

This clone came up a few times. The chain recombines TRBV7-9 with TRBJ2-7, with D perhaps TRBD2 (6 bases). This CDR3 has 15 residues. The V and J ends lost 5 bases and 4 bases respectively, with 18 bases between them. From germline, CDR1 is SEHNR and CDR2 FQNEAQ (reference sequence). CDR3 bases: TGTGCCAGCAGCCCGACGGTGCGGGAACCATACGAGCAGTACTTC. It encodes CASSPTVREPYEQYF.